The 18 T cell receptor beta chains listed next were all sequenced from one sample in a study of cytomegalovirus exposure and HLA in healthy donors. Primers: 60 Vbeta forward and 13 Jbeta reverse. Data came from immunoSEQ multiplex PCR; TCRdb stores just in-frame clones and leaves some out. The data hold approximately 81,000 clones, with over 65% observed a single time. Sequencing was done on a sample of PBMCs. These receptors were obtained from a man aged 45-65 years in good health and CMV-seropositive.

In its sample, this clone was seen once. The rearrangement links TRBV5-1 to TRBJ2-5; weak D call: TRBD2 (5 bases). This CDR3 contains 14 residues. Trimming cost V 0 bases and J 5 bases, with 11 bases left between them. The germline gives CDR1 SGHRS, CDR2 YFSETQ. CDR3: CASSLASGTETQYF. The CDR3 coding sequence is TGCGCCAGCAGCTTGGCCAGCGGAACGGAGACCCAGTACTTC.

The V call is TRBV6-5, the J call TRBJ2-5; D perhaps matches TRBD1 (8 bases). The CDR3 sequence is 13 residues long. From germline, CDR1 is MNHEY and CDR2 SVGAGI. Trimming cost V 10 bases and J 2 bases, with 14 bases left between them. The CDR3 protein is CATGQGLQETQYF. CDR3 nucleotide sequence: TGTGCCACAGGACAGGGACTACAAGAGACCCAGTACTTC.

V usage is TRBV6-4 and J usage is TRBJ1-1, with D unclear. There are 12 residues in the CDR3. Trimming removed 4 bases at V and 6 bases at J, with 9 bases between. Germline V CDR1 and CDR2: MRHNA, SNTAGT. CDR3 sequence reads: CASSVGVPEAFF. The CDR3 region has the DNA TGTGCCAGCAGTGTGGGAGTCCCTGAAGCTTTCTTT.

V is TRBV5-6 and J is TRBJ2-5; 7 nucleotides agree with TRBD2. Germline CDR1 reads SGHDT; CDR2 reads YYEEEE. V lost 4 bases and J lost 4; bases outside the gene matches: 13. The CDR3 consists of 16 residues. The CDR3 spells CASSGITGLIGETQYF. The DNA of the CDR3 is TGTGCCAGCAGCGGAATAACGGGACTAATAGGAGAGACCCAGTACTTC.

The gene calls are TRBV11-2 and TRBJ1-1; D call uncertain. This CDR3 has 13 residues. The ends were cut back, 5 bases at V and 1 base at J, with 8 bases in the middle. Germline lookup yields CDR1 SGHAT and CDR2 FQNNGV. CDR3 sequence reads: CASSGLQNTEAFF. CDR3 sequence (DNA): TGTGCCAGCAGCGGACTCCAGAACACTGAAGCTTTCTTT.

CDR3 in DNA: TGTGCCTGGAGCGGACAGTCAAAAGGCACTGAAGCTTTCTTT. Translated, it gives CAWSGQSKGTEAFF. V usage is TRBV30 and J usage is TRBJ1-1, with a weak D call TRBD1 (6 bases). V dropped 3 bases and J dropped 4 bases, with 15 bases sitting between them. Germline CDR1 is GTSNPN and CDR2 is SVGIG (reference sequence). The CDR3 has 14 residues.

The chain is built from TRBV9 and TRBJ2-7; possible D gene TRBD2, 7 bases. The V and J ends lost 3 bases and 4 bases respectively, with 20 bases between them. Germline V gene data show CDR1 as SGDLS and CDR2 as YYNGEE. The length of the CDR3 is 16 residues. CDR3 nucleotides: TGTGCCAGCAGCGCGGATAGGGGGGGTATGGGTTACGAGCAGTACTTC. Protein: CASSADRGGMGYEQYF.

DNA for the CDR3: TGTGCCAGCAGCTTTCGACTAGCGGACAATGAGCAGTTCTTC. This encodes CASSFRLADNEQFF. The chain couples TRBV13 to TRBJ2-1; 9 nucleotides line up with TRBD2. Germline V gene sequence: CDR1 PRHDT, CDR2 FYEKMQ (reference sequence). CDR3 length: 14 amino acids. The V and J ends lost 3 bases and 5 bases, in that order; junction bases with no gene match: 2.

The chain uses TRBV27 and TRBJ2-7; 9 bases fit TRBD2. V was pared by 6 bases and J by 6 bases, with 18 bases of the junction left unmatched. Germline CDR1 is MNHEY and CDR2 is SMNVEV (reference sequence). This CDR3 has 17 residues. The CDR3 reads CASSYLPLAGSGGEQYF. The DNA for the CDR3 is TGTGCCAGCAGCTACCTCCCCCTAGCGGGATCTGGGGGCGAGCAGTACTTC.

The chain has TRBV18 and TRBJ2-7; 8 nucleotides match TRBD2. The CDR3 is made up of 14 amino acids. Germline CDR1 is KGHSH and CDR2 is LQKENI. Trimming removed 4 bases from V and 4 bases from J; junction bases left unmatched: 6. The CDR3 nucleotides are TGTGCCAGCTCACTGTCCAGCGGGAGTTACGAGCAGTACTTC. Its protein product is CASSLSSGSYEQYF.

The rearrangement links TRBV19 to TRBJ1-5; 12 bases match TRBD1. Germline CDR1 reads LNHDA; CDR2 reads SQIVND (reference sequence). The CDR3 is 17 amino acids. V shed 5 bases, J shed 5 bases, and the junction held 10 bases outside the gene matches. The CDR3 spells CASSPRPGTGGDQPQHF. CDR3 coding DNA: TGTGCCAGTAGTCCTCGACCCGGGACAGGGGGCGATCAGCCCCAGCATTTT.

This rearrangement joins TRBV7-6 to TRBJ2-5; D is possibly TRBD2 (5 bases). CDR1 is SGHVS, CDR2 FNYEAQ, per germline. This CDR3 has 15 amino acids. Between the trimmed V and J ends, which lost 1 base and 7 bases, there was a span of 16 bases. The CDR3 coding sequence is TGTGCCAGCAGCTTAGGCAGTCTAACCGAGGGGACCCAGTACTTC. This encodes CASSLGSLTEGTQYF.

The V gene is TRBV5-6, the J gene TRBJ2-2; TRBD2 aligns across 9 bases. The junction had 9 bases not matched to a gene; V was cut back by 4 bases and J by 5 bases. Germline V lookup: CDR1 SGHDT, CDR2 YYEEEE. CDR3 length equals 16 residues. The CDR3 bases are TGTGCCAGCAGCCCGACAGTAGCGGGAGTAACCGGGGAGCTGTTTTTT. This encodes CASSPTVAGVTGELFF.

The chain combines TRBV7-2 with TRBJ1-1, with D possibly TRBD1 on 5 matching bases. CDR1 is SGHTA and CDR2 is FQGNSA in the germline V gene. The CDR3 has 15 residues. V lost 5 bases and J lost 4, with 17 bases in between. The CDR3 DNA is TGTGCCAGCAGCCGGACATCAAATCTGGGCACTGAAGCTTTCTTT. It yields the protein CASSRTSNLGTEAFF. The complete variable domain, with remaining parts taken from reference TRBV7-2 and TRBJ1-1, reads GAGVSQSPSNKVTEKGKDVELRCDPISGHTALYWYRQSLGQGLEFLIYFQGNSAPDKSGLPSDRFSAERTGGSVSTLTIQRTQQEDSAVYLCASSRTSNLGTEAFFGQGTRLTVV.

This clone was seen more than once but under ten times. The J gene is TRBJ2-3, the V gene TRBV7-3; a weak D match, TRBD2 (5 bases). The germline gives CDR1 SGHTA, CDR2 FQGTGA. This CDR3 contains 14 residues. Trimming left V 7 bases short and J 2 bases short, with 13 bases between. The CDR3 coding sequence is TGTGCCAGCAAACTAGAAGAACACACAGATACGCAGTATTTT. As protein: CASKLEEHTDTQYF.

This rearrangement joins TRBV6-6 to TRBJ2-1, with D possibly matching TRBD1 (5 bases). This CDR3 has 15 residues. Per germline, CDR1 MNHNY and CDR2 SVGAGI (reference sequence). Trimming pared 8 bases from V and 1 base from J, leaving 15 bases between. The CDR3 region is CASLTGQRSYNEQFF. CDR3 in DNA: TGTGCCAGCTTAACAGGACAAAGATCCTACAATGAGCAGTTCTTC.

The V and J genes are TRBV9 and TRBJ1-3; 7 positions match TRBD1. Germline V gene sequence: CDR1 SGDLS, CDR2 YYNGEE. The junction had 8 bases not matched to a gene; V was cut back by 2 bases and J by 0 bases. The CDR3 length is 17 residues. The CDR3: CASSVGQFLSSGNTIYF. The CDR3 bases are TGTGCCAGCAGCGTGGGACAGTTCCTGAGCTCTGGAAACACCATATATTTT.

The chain joins TRBV15 to TRBJ1-3; the match to TRBD1 covers 9 bases. CDR1 and CDR2 (germline): LNHNV, YYDKDF (reference sequence). This CDR3 has 16 amino acids. V lost 6 bases and J lost 0; bases outside the gene matches: 6. The CDR3 sequence: CATRPTGGPSGNTIYF. The CDR3 nucleotides read TGTGCCACCAGACCGACAGGGGGTCCCTCTGGAAACACCATATATTTT. The full variable domain, with the rest looked up from reference TRBV15 and TRBJ1-3, is DAMVIQNPRYQVTQFGKPVTLSCSQTLNHNVMYWYQQKSSQAPKLLFHYYDKDFNNEADTPDNFQSRRPNTSFCFLDIRSPGLGDTAMYLCATRPTGGPSGNTIYFGEGSWLTVV.